The next 27 T cell receptor beta chains were all read from a single sample in a study of CD8 T cells in ankylosing spondylitis. Overall study results and limits: A motif in TCR beta, a set of 8 or 9 highly homologous variants, appeared characteristic of ankylosing spondylitis blood.

Their cognate antigens are unknown. TCRdb independently ran MiXCR on the 5' RACE reads; one entry per CDR3 protein. This table holds approximately 400,000 distinct CDR3 sequences, roughly a sixth found once. The material sequenced was blood, either unsorted or a sorted T cell fraction (not recorded which). These receptors were obtained from a male donor with ankylosing spondylitis.

This clonotype was seen more than once but under ten times. The rearrangement joins TRBV7-2 to TRBJ1-1, with 8 bases lining up with TRBD1. The germline gives CDR1 SGHTA, CDR2 FQGNSA. The CDR3 is 14 amino acids. The ends lost 4 bases at V and 6 bases at J; junction bases unmatched: 7. The CDR3 DNA follows: TGTGCCAGCAGCTCGGACAGGGTGATCGCTGAAGCTTTCTTT. Its protein product is CASSSDRVIAEAFF.

The V call is TRBV4-1, the J call TRBJ2-1, with 9 bases that match TRBD2. The germline V gene encodes CDR1 MGHRA and CDR2 YSYEKL. The CDR3 sequence is 15 residues long. The V segment lost 6 bases and the J segment 2 bases; nucleotides outside the gene matches: 5. In DNA form, the CDR3 reads TGCGCCAGCAGTCTTAGCGGGAGCCCCTACAATGAGCAGTTCTTC. Its protein product is CASSLSGSPYNEQFF.

This clonotype was recorded a few times. The chain joins TRBV25-1 to TRBJ2-2; TRBD1 matches 8 bases. Germline CDR1 reads MGHDK; CDR2 reads SYGVNS. Losses at the gene ends were 5 bases for V and 7 bases for J; bases not matched to a gene: 6. This CDR3 has 14 residues. As DNA, the CDR3 is TGTGCCAGCAGTCCCACAGGGGGTCACGGGGAGCTGTTTTTT. It translates to CASSPTGGHGELFF.

This clonotype was recorded a few times. V and J are TRBV14 and TRBJ1-4, with a possible D match to TRBD1 (6 bases). CDR3 length equals 16 residues. Trimming took 1 base from V and 4 from J, leaving 13 bases between them. In germline, CDR1 is SGHDN, CDR2 FVKESK. This CDR3 is CASSQAHRAVNEKLFF. The CDR3 region has the DNA TGTGCCAGCAGCCAAGCCCACAGGGCCGTTAATGAAAAACTGTTTTTT.

The sample holds a few counts of this clonotype. The chain carries TRBV20-1 and TRBJ2-1, with TRBD2 matching over 10 bases. V shed 0 bases and J 5 bases; nucleotides not matched to a gene: 7. There are 16 residues in the CDR3. Germline V gives CDR1 DFQATT, CDR2 SNEGSKA (reference sequence). The CDR3 loop is CSARDRASGSHNEQFF. CDR3 coding DNA: TGCAGTGCTAGAGATAGGGCTAGCGGGAGCCACAATGAGCAGTTCTTC.

This clonotype appeared a few times. As DNA, the CDR3 is TGCAGTGCTTGGTTGGACACTGAAGCTTTCTTT. It yields the protein CSAWLDTEAFF. The V gene is TRBV20-1, the J gene TRBJ1-1; D is uncertain. V was clipped by 5 bases and J by 3 bases, with 7 bases between them. Germline V CDR1 and CDR2: DFQATT, SNEGSKA (reference sequence). The CDR3 length is 11 residues.

This rearrangement joins TRBV12-3 or TRBV12-4 to TRBJ1-1; D unclear. The ends were cut back, 7 bases at V and 3 bases at J, with 18 bases in the middle. The CDR3 is made up of 15 amino acids. CDR3 residues: CASTTGGVGDTEAFF. The DNA for the CDR3 is TGTGCCAGCACTACTGGCGGGGTTGGGGACACTGAAGCTTTCTTT.

This clonotype appeared a few times. This chain links TRBV7-9 with TRBJ2-5; 11 bases are shared with TRBD2. This CDR3 has 14 residues. The trim removed 5 bases at V and 5 bases at J, leaving 4 bases unmatched. Germline V gives CDR1 SEHNR, CDR2 FQNEAQ (reference sequence). The CDR3 bases are TGTGCCAGCAGCATACGGACTAGCGGGGAGACCCAGTACTTC. Translation gives CASSIRTSGETQYF.

The J gene is TRBJ2-7, the V gene TRBV2, with 14 positions matching TRBD2. The CDR3 is 16 residues long. The trim removed 6 bases at V and 4 bases at J, leaving 8 bases unmatched. Germline V gene sequence: CDR1 SNHLY, CDR2 FYNNEI. The CDR3 is CASSPGLAGGHYEQYF. The CDR3 DNA reads as TGTGCCAGCAGCCCAGGACTAGCGGGGGGCCATTACGAGCAGTACTTC.

This clonotype was picked up one time. The chain couples TRBV20-1 to TRBJ2-5; D is possibly TRBD2 (5 bases). Germline-derived CDR1 and CDR2 are DFQATT and SNEGSKA (reference sequence). CDR3 length: 13 residues. V was trimmed by 6 bases and J by 2 bases, leaving 13 bases between them. CDR3 coding DNA: TGCAGTGCCTCGCGCAGCGGACAAGAGACCCAGTACTTC. Encoded protein: CSASRSGQETQYF.

This clonotype was counted many times. The J gene is TRBJ2-3, the V gene TRBV4-1, with 8 bases matching TRBD1. Per germline, CDR1 MGHRA and CDR2 YSYEKL. The CDR3 runs 17 residues. J was trimmed by 4 bases and V by 4 bases; bases with no gene match: 13. The CDR3 is CASSLDRTGSDPDTQYF. CDR3 sequence (DNA): TGCGCCAGCAGCCTCGATCGGACAGGGTCGGATCCAGATACGCAGTATTTT.

V gene TRBV20-1 combines with J gene TRBJ2-7; D ambiguous. Germline CDR1 DFQATT, CDR2 SNEGSKA (reference sequence). V was cut by 0 bases and J by 4 bases, with 7 bases left in between. This CDR3 is built from 12 residues. CDR3 DNA sequence: TGCAGTGCTAGAGAGAAGGGTTACGAGCAGTACTTC. Protein product: CSAREKGYEQYF.

There are many counts of this clonotype. V usage is TRBV5-1 and J usage is TRBJ1-5, with 7 positions matching TRBD1. The J segment lost 3 bases and the V segment lost 4 bases, leaving 4 bases of the junction unmatched. The germline V gene encodes CDR1 SGHRS and CDR2 YFSETQ. This CDR3 contains 14 residues. For the CDR3, the DNA is TGCGCCAGCAGCCCGACAGGGAACAATCAGCCCCAGCATTTT. This codes for CASSPTGNNQPQHF. Full variable domain (rest looked up from reference TRBV5-1 and TRBJ1-5): KAGVTQTPRYLIKTRGQQVTLSCSPISGHRSVSWYQQTPGQGLQFLFEYFSETQRNKGNFPGRFSGRQFSNSRSEMNVSTLELGDSALYLCASSPTGNNQPQHFGDGTRLSIL.

This clonotype was observed once. The rearrangement links TRBV20-1 to TRBJ2-7; tentatively, D is TRBD1 (5 bases). Trimming removed 3 bases at V and 4 bases at J, with 13 bases between. The CDR3 length is 13 residues. CDR1 and CDR2 (germline): DFQATT, SNEGSKA (reference sequence). CDR3 nucleotides: TGCAGTGCTAGGCCCAGGGTTTATTACGAGCAGTACTTC. It codes for CSARPRVYYEQYF.

The CDR3 loop is CASRERGGRGSFETQYF. The CDR3 DNA is TGTGCCAGCAGGGAACGAGGGGGCCGGGGTTCTTTCGAGACCCAGTACTTC. The chain couples TRBV7-2 to TRBJ2-5; 7 nucleotides line up with TRBD1. The CDR3 is made up of 17 amino acids. Trimming at V came to 6 bases and at J to 5 bases, leaving 18 bases not matched to a gene. CDR1 SGHTA and CDR2 FQGNSA come from the germline V gene.

This chain uses TRBV4-1 with TRBJ2-1, with 7 bases identical to TRBD2. The CDR3 is 16 residues long. From germline, CDR1 is MGHRA and CDR2 YSYEKL. The V segment lost 6 bases and the J segment 0 bases; nucleotides outside the gene matches: 8. CDR3 bases: TGCGCCAGCAGACCTCGCGGACTAGGCTCCTACAATGAGCAGTTCTTC. This translates into CASRPRGLGSYNEQFF.

A few counts support this clonotype. V is TRBV28 and J is TRBJ1-2, with D tentatively TRBD1 (6 bases). The V end was cut by 2 bases, the J end by 5 bases, with 15 bases between. CDR1 MDHEN and CDR2 SYDVKM come from the germline V gene. The CDR3 is 15 amino acids. The CDR3 protein is CASSLRGQGRYGYTF. In DNA form, the CDR3 reads TGTGCCAGCAGTTTAAGAGGGCAGGGGAGGTATGGCTACACCTTC.

V and J are TRBV11-2 and TRBJ2-7; 7 nucleotides align to TRBD2. V shed 5 bases and J 3 bases; nucleotides not matched to a gene: 13. The CDR3 has 16 residues. In germline, CDR1 is SGHAT, CDR2 FQNNGV. The DNA of the CDR3 is TGTGCCAGCAGCCCTCGGGGGAGGGTGGTCGGCTACGAGCAGTACTTC. Its translation is CASSPRGRVVGYEQYF.

This clonotype occurred a few times. The chain joins TRBV29-1 to TRBJ1-1; TRBD1 is a possible D gene (5 bases). The germline V gene has CDR1 SQVTM and CDR2 ANQGSEA. This CDR3 contains 15 residues. V was shortened by 0 bases and J by 1 base, with 12 bases between the two germline ends. Here the CDR3 DNA reads TGCAGCGTTGAAGATCCGGTGGGGCCGAACACTGAAGCTTTCTTT. Amino acids: CSVEDPVGPNTEAFF.

The chain employs TRBV29-1 and TRBJ1-2, with D uncertain. CDR3 size: 11 residues. V lost 7 bases to trimming and J lost 9 bases, with 15 bases between them. Germline values: CDR1 SQVTM, CDR2 ANQGSEA. CDR3: CSAAHGSSYTF. CDR3 DNA sequence: TGCAGCGCCGCCCACGGCTCGAGCTACACCTTC.

This chain links TRBV6-1 with TRBJ2-1, with TRBD2 matching over 12 bases. V lost 6 bases, J lost 0 bases, and 9 bases stayed unmatched. Germline V gene data show CDR1 as MNHNS and CDR2 as SASEGT. The CDR3 runs 18 residues. CDR3 sequence reads: CASSRTGLAGPSYNEQFF. CDR3 sequence (DNA): TGTGCCAGCAGCCGAACCGGACTAGCGGGGCCCTCCTACAATGAGCAGTTCTTC.

The gene calls are TRBV5-5 and TRBJ1-5; TRBD1 might be the D (5 bases). This CDR3 has 14 residues. Trimming removed 0 bases at V and 7 bases at J, with 11 bases between. CDR1 and CDR2 (germline): SGHKS, YYEKEE (reference sequence). CDR3 sequence: CASSLEQVKQPQHF. In nucleotides, the CDR3 is TGTGCCAGCAGCTTGGAACAGGTTAAGCAGCCCCAGCATTTT.

This clonotype was recorded many times. V gene TRBV4-1 combines with J gene TRBJ2-1; TRBD2 matches at 12 bases. The CDR3 spans 17 residues. V shed 0 bases, J shed 4 bases, and the junction held 4 bases outside the gene matches. Germline CDR1 is MGHRA and CDR2 is YSYEKL. CDR3 sequence (DNA): TGCGCCAGCAGCCAAGAAGGGACTAGCGGGTCTTACAATGAGCAGTTCTTC. Protein sequence: CASSQEGTSGSYNEQFF.

The chain is built from TRBV21-1 and TRBJ2-2; the table's D call, TRBD1, has no DNA check behind it. TRBV21-1 is reported as a pseudogene. The CDR3 contains 15 residues. CDR3 region: CASSKGGRVGGELFF. The CDR3 bases are TGTGCCAGCAGCAAAGGGGGCAGGGTTGGCGGGGAGCTGTTTTTT.

The rearrangement links TRBV6-5 to TRBJ2-7; 13 bases agree with TRBD2. Trimming took 2 bases from V and 5 from J; bases not matched to a gene: 3. CDR1 is MNHEY, CDR2 SVGAGI, per germline. This CDR3 is 15 amino acids long. CDR3 in amino acids: CASSYGTSGKDEQYF. In nucleotides, the CDR3 is TGTGCCAGCAGTTACGGGACTAGCGGGAAGGACGAGCAGTACTTC.

V is TRBV4-1 and J is TRBJ2-1; 9 bases agree with TRBD2. The CDR3 spans 17 residues. The ends lost 3 bases at V and 0 bases at J; junction bases unmatched: 6. CDR1 MGHRA and CDR2 YSYEKL come from the germline V gene. CDR3 loop: CASSQGAGGSSYNEQFF. Written as DNA, the CDR3 is TGCGCCAGCAGCCAGGGGGCGGGAGGGAGCTCCTACAATGAGCAGTTCTTC.

In this sample, this clonotype turned up a few times. This sequence joins TRBV28 and TRBJ2-2; weak D call: TRBD2 (6 bases). Trimming left V 5 bases short and J 0 bases short, with 13 bases between. This CDR3 has 16 amino acids. Germline-derived CDR1 and CDR2 are MDHEN and SYDVKM. The CDR3 DNA reads as TGTGCCAGCAGTCCCTTTAGCGGCGCGAACACCGGGGAGCTGTTTTTT. Protein product: CASSPFSGANTGELFF.